This T cell receptor beta chain was profiled in a study of shared clonotypes between healthy human individuals. Profiling relied on immunoSEQ multiplex PCR, and the TCRdb table lists in-frame clones only, not all of them. The sample yields some 490,000 clones, 81% seen once. The CDR3 runs 14 residues. The V segment lost 7 bases and the J segment 2 bases; nucleotides outside the gene matches: 7. Germline CDR1 and CDR2: SNHLY and FYNNEI. Regarding this clone: At the DNA level, this CDR3 is encoded by other sequences in the same sample as well.

Source material: PBMCs. This TCR came from a woman aged 40 to 50 in good health. Some clones in this sample may be carry-over from other donors' samples. The chain is built from TRBV2 and TRBJ1-2; the match to TRBD1 covers 7 bases. The CDR3 here is CASTRDRENYGYTF. In nucleotides, the CDR3 is TGTGCCAGCACCCGGGACAGAGAGAACTATGGCTACACCTTC.